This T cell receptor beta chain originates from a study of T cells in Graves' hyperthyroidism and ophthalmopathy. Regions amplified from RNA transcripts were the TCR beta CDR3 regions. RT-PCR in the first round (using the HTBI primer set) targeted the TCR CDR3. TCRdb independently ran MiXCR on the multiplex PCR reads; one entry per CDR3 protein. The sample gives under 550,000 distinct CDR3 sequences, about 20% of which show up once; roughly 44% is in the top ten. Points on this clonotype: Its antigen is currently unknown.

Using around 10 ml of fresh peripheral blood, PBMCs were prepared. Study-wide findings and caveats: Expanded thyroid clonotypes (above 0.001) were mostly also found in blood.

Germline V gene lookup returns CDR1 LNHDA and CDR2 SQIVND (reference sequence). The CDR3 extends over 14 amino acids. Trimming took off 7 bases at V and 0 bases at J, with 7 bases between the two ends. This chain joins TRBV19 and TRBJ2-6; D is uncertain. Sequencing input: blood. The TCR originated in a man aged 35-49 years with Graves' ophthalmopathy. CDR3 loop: CASNEHSGANVLTF. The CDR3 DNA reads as TGTGCCAGTAACGAACACTCTGGGGCCAACGTCCTGACTTTC.